This T cell receptor (beta chain) was sequenced for a study of CD8 T cells in ankylosing spondylitis. Study results and caveats: A motif in TCR beta, a set of seven to nine highly homologous variants, appeared characteristic of ankylosing spondylitis blood. From matched ankylosing spondylitis synovial fluid, disease-linked clones were reportedly recovered at significantly enriched levels. In reactive arthritis synovial fluid and blood, some motif variants had been reported before.

In making TCR beta libraries, quantitative 5'-RACE with molecular barcodes was used. A single record per CDR3 protein comes from TCRdb applying MiXCR to the 5' RACE reads. The sample has roughly 140,000 distinct CDR3 sequences, under 55% seen once. CDR1 is SGDLS and CDR2 is YYNGEE in the germline V gene. V gave up 4 bases and J gave up 5 bases, with 10 bases separating them. The CDR3 contains 13 residues. This clonotype has a handful of counts. Its antigen is still unknown. This clonotype was obtained from a male donor with ankylosing spondylitis. Sequences were obtained from synovial fluid, either unsorted or a sorted T cell fraction (not recorded which). V and J are TRBV9 and TRBJ2-1, with D uncertain. CDR3 sequence (DNA): TGTGCCAGCAGCCCAGAGGTCCACAATGAGCAGTTCTTC. It translates to CASSPEVHNEQFF.